This passage covers 31 T cell receptor beta chains from one sample sequenced in a study of blood T cell repertoires in COVID-19. Assay: immunoSEQ multiplex PCR; the TCRdb copy retains only in-frame clones and omits some. The sample comprises roughly 62,000 clones, approximately 92% of which are singletons, and approximately 5% rests with the top ten. Sequencing was performed on peripheral blood. The receptors stem from a human donor in a cohort sampled during active COVID-19.

The CDR3 coding sequence is TGTGCCAGCAGCCGGTATACACAGGTCGCCCCATATGGCTACACCTTC. This gives the protein CASSRYTQVAPYGYTF. The chain has TRBV7-2 and TRBJ1-2; tentative D call: TRBD1 (5 bases). The V end lost 5 bases, the J end lost 5 bases, and 21 bases lay between the germline ends. This CDR3 is 16 amino acids long. Germline values: CDR1 SGHTA, CDR2 FQGNSA.

V is TRBV28 and J is TRBJ2-1; D may be TRBD2 (6 bases). This CDR3 contains 17 residues. The germline V gene has CDR1 MDHEN and CDR2 SYDVKM. V was pared by 6 bases and J by 1 base, with 19 bases between. The CDR3 sequence is CASRLTMTGVSYNEQFF. The CDR3 region has the DNA TGTGCCAGCAGGCTCACGATGACGGGAGTGTCCTACAATGAGCAGTTCTTC.

The V gene is TRBV7-3, the J gene TRBJ2-3; D is possibly TRBD2 (5 bases). The CDR3 length is 14 residues. Trimming removed 2 bases from V and 7 bases from J, with 13 bases in between. Germline CDR1 and CDR2: SGHTA and FQGTGA. The CDR3 sequence is CASSLGLAPNTQYF. The CDR3 DNA is TGTGCCAGCAGCTTAGGACTTGCCCCCAATACGCAGTATTTT.

The genes are TRBV5-1 and TRBJ1-5; weak D call: TRBD1 (6 bases). V was shortened by 4 bases and J by 4 bases, with 9 bases between the two germline ends. Germline values: CDR1 SGHRS, CDR2 YFSETQ. The CDR3 spans 13 residues. In DNA, the CDR3 is TGCGCCAGCAGCCTGGACAGTAATCAGCCCCAGCATTTT. Translation gives CASSLDSNQPQHF.

V is TRBV6-6 and J is TRBJ2-1; no firm D call. This CDR3 comprises 13 residues. The germline V gene encodes CDR1 MNHNY and CDR2 SVGAGI (reference sequence). V shed 6 bases and J shed 0 bases, with 6 bases lying between them. The DNA for the CDR3 is TGTGCCAGCAGGAGAGGCTCCTACAATGAGCAGTTCTTC. Translation gives CASRRGSYNEQFF.

The CDR3 coding sequence is TGTGCCTGGGGATTGGGCCGGAAATTGTCCGCAGATACGCAGTATTTT. This sequence encodes CAWGLGRKLSADTQYF. The gene calls are TRBV30 and TRBJ2-3; the D is unclear. Germline CDR1 is GTSNPN and CDR2 is SVGIG (reference sequence). The CDR3 is 16 residues long. V lost 5 bases, J lost 4 bases, and 22 bases lay in between.

The chain employs TRBV9 and TRBJ2-5; D might be TRBD2 (6 bases). The CDR3 is made up of 14 amino acids. V lost 5 bases, J lost 7 bases, and 18 bases lay in between. CDR1 and CDR2 from the germline V gene are SGDLS and YYNGEE. CDR3: CASSPGTGIGTQYF. CDR3 sequence (DNA): TGTGCCAGCAGTCCCGGGACTGGGATCGGGACCCAGTACTTC.

V gene TRBV18 combines with J gene TRBJ1-2, with 8 nucleotides matching TRBD1. J gave up 8 bases and V 4 bases, and 15 bases lay outside the gene matches. The CDR3 has 16 amino acids. Germline V CDR1 and CDR2: KGHSH, LQKENI. CDR3 in amino acids: CASSLESGTGGWGYTF. For the CDR3, the DNA is TGTGCCAGCTCACTAGAGTCCGGGACAGGTGGATGGGGCTACACCTTC.

CDR3 region: CASRSGGSYEQYF. CDR3 nucleotides: TGTGCCAGCAGGAGCGGGGGCTCCTACGAGCAGTACTTC. The chain combines TRBV6-6 with TRBJ2-7; 8 bases align to TRBD2. Looked up from germline, CDR1 is MNHNY and CDR2 is SVGAGI (reference sequence). V shed 6 bases and J 0 bases; nucleotides not matched to a gene: 1. The CDR3 consists of 13 residues.

This clone was picked up one time. The genes are TRBV27 and TRBJ2-3; weak D call: TRBD2 (7 bases). The V end lost 7 bases, the J end lost 2 bases, and 22 bases lay between the germline ends. This CDR3 is 17 amino acids long. Per germline, CDR1 MNHEY and CDR2 SMNVEV (reference sequence). The DNA of the CDR3 is TGTGCCAGCACCACAACCCCAGGGAGGGGGAACACAGATACGCAGTATTTT. Protein product: CASTTTPGRGNTDTQYF.

The rearrangement uses TRBV3-1 (or the pseudogene TRBV3-2) and TRBJ1-1; D perhaps matches TRBD1 (5 bases). Looked up from germline, CDR1 is LGHDT and CDR2 is YNNKEL (reference sequence). Trimming stripped 4 bases from V and 5 bases from J, with 11 bases between. CDR3 length: 13 residues. CDR3: CASSRKTVTEAFF. DNA for the CDR3: TGTGCCAGCAGCCGAAAGACAGTTACTGAAGCTTTCTTT.

The genes are TRBV7-2 and TRBJ1-1; D uncertain. Germline V gene data show CDR1 as SGHTA and CDR2 as FQGNSA. CDR3 length equals 13 residues. The V end was cut by 7 bases, the J end by 5 bases, with 14 bases between. The CDR3 DNA reads as TGTGCCAGCAACCCCACACAATGGACTGAAGCTTTCTTT. This sequence encodes CASNPTQWTEAFF.

The CDR3 here is CASSPTRESYGYTF. The CDR3 nucleotides read TGTGCCAGCAGCCCAACCAGGGAAAGCTATGGCTACACCTTC. The V gene is TRBV7-6, the J gene TRBJ1-2; D perhaps matches TRBD1 (5 bases). V was clipped by 5 bases and J by 4 bases, with 14 bases between them. The germline V gene has CDR1 SGHVS and CDR2 FNYEAQ. The CDR3 sequence is 14 residues long. Based on the CDR3 plus reference TRBV7-6 and TRBJ1-2, the full variable domain is GAGVSQSPRYKVTKRGQDVALRCDPISGHVSLYWYRQALGQGPEFLTYFNYEAQQDKSGLPNDRFSAERPEGSISTLTIQRTEQRDSAMYRCASSPTRESYGYTFGSGTRLTVV.

The V and J genes are TRBV6-5 and TRBJ1-1; D gene unclear. The CDR3 sequence is 15 residues long. Per germline, CDR1 MNHEY and CDR2 SVGAGI. Trimming stripped 5 bases from V and 6 bases from J, with 19 bases between. This CDR3 is CASSINFEAYAEAFF. For the CDR3, the DNA is TGTGCCAGCAGTATTAATTTCGAAGCCTACGCTGAAGCTTTCTTT.

The J gene is TRBJ1-3, the V gene TRBV7-2; maybe TRBD1 (6 bases). The V gene lost 2 bases and the J gene lost 3 bases, with 20 bases spanning the gap. CDR1 is SGHTA, CDR2 FQGNSA, per germline. This CDR3 is built from 18 residues. CDR3 sequence (DNA): TGTGCCAGCAGCTTAAAGCCAGTGGGGGGGGCTTTTGGAAACACCATATATTTT. Translation: CASSLKPVGGAFGNTIYF.

V usage is TRBV15 and J usage is TRBJ2-1; 9 bases are shared with TRBD2. Germline values: CDR1 LNHNV, CDR2 YYDKDF (reference sequence). The CDR3 length is 15 residues. V gave up 5 bases and J gave up 4 bases; unmatched junction bases: 6. The CDR3 protein is CATSEKRGAYNEQFF. DNA for the CDR3: TGTGCCACCAGCGAGAAGCGGGGGGCATACAATGAGCAGTTCTTC.

V and J are TRBV6-5 and TRBJ1-4; 7 positions match TRBD1. With V trimmed by 6 bases and J by 7 bases, 11 bases remained unmatched. CDR1 and CDR2 from the germline V gene are MNHEY and SVGAGI. This CDR3 has 15 residues. The CDR3 bases are TGTGCCAGCAGCCCAACAGGGGTGATAGTTGAAAAACTGTTTTTT. This encodes CASSPTGVIVEKLFF.

J is TRBJ2-3 and V is TRBV6-6, with a possible D match to TRBD2 (6 bases). Trimming removed 4 bases from V and 5 bases from J, with 13 bases in between. Looked up from germline, CDR1 is MNHNY and CDR2 is SVGAGI (reference sequence). The CDR3 totals 14 residues. The CDR3 DNA follows: TGTGCCAGCAGTTCTAGCGCGGTAGGAGATACGCAGTATTTT. This gives the protein CASSSSAVGDTQYF.

The chain has TRBV3-1 (or the pseudogene TRBV3-2) and TRBJ2-1; 7 bases match TRBD2. The CDR3 extends over 14 amino acids. Germline V gives CDR1 LGHDT, CDR2 YNNKEL (reference sequence). The V and J ends lost 4 bases and 6 bases, in that order; junction bases with no gene match: 6. CDR3 sequence (DNA): TGTGCCAGCAGCCGACCGGGACTACTCAATGAGCAGTTCTTC. The encoded protein is CASSRPGLLNEQFF.

This clone has just a few counts. V usage is TRBV25-1 and J usage is TRBJ1-5; 7 bases agree with TRBD1. The CDR3 consists of 14 residues. V was clipped by 2 bases and J by 7 bases; unmatched bases: 5. From germline, CDR1 is MGHDK and CDR2 SYGVNS. CDR3 sequence reads: CASSERGQSQPQHF. The CDR3 DNA reads TGTGCCAGCAGTGAAAGGGGACAGTCCCAGCCCCAGCATTTT.

The chain combines TRBV30 with TRBJ1-6; 10 bases are a match to TRBD1. The CDR3 length is 13 residues. Germline lookup yields CDR1 GTSNPN and CDR2 SVGIG (reference sequence). The V gene end was trimmed by 3 bases and the J gene end by 7 bases; junction bases not matched to a gene: 0. The CDR3 is CAWRGQGNSPLHF. CDR3 nucleotides: TGTGCCTGGAGGGGACAGGGGAATTCACCCCTCCACTTT.

The genes are TRBV5-1 and TRBJ2-3, with D tentatively TRBD1 (6 bases). The CDR3 totals 14 residues. Looked up from germline, CDR1 is SGHRS and CDR2 is YFSETQ. Trimming removed 7 bases from V and 6 bases from J, with 18 bases in between. The CDR3 sequence is CASYQGQSHDTQYF. CDR3 in DNA: TGCGCCAGCTATCAAGGACAGTCACATGATACGCAGTATTTT.

This rearrangement joins TRBV11-3 to TRBJ2-2; no reliable D call. The V and J ends lost 5 bases and 8 bases respectively, with 9 bases between them. The CDR3 runs to 12 residues. Germline V CDR1 and CDR2: SGHNT, YENEEA. The CDR3 here is CASSALWGELFF. The CDR3 coding sequence is TGTGCCAGCAGCGCACTCTGGGGGGAGCTGTTTTTT. The whole variable domain, remainder taken from reference TRBV11-3 and TRBJ2-2, is EAGVVQSPRYKIIEKKQPVAFWCNPISGHNTLYWYLQNLGQGPELLIRYENEEAVDDSQLPKDRFSAERLKGVDSTLKIQPAELGDSAVYLCASSALWGELFFGEGSRLTVL.

With regard to this clone: The junction shows a germline mismatch at one end, possibly a read error. The V call is TRBV7-7, the J call TRBJ2-3; D possibly matches TRBD1 or TRBD2 (6 bases each). The CDR3 runs to 16 residues. CDR1 is SSHAT, CDR2 FNYEAQ, per germline (reference sequence). The CDR3 loop is CASSLGGGRVPDTQYF. The CDR3 region has the DNA TGTGCTAGCAGCTTAGGAGGGGGTAGGGTGCCAGATACGCAGTATTTT.

The chain links TRBV6-1 to TRBJ2-1; 10 bases align to TRBD1. CDR3 length equals 17 residues. Germline CDR1 and CDR2: MNHNS and SASEGT. The V gene end was trimmed by 0 bases and the J gene end by 10 bases; junction bases not matched to a gene: 12. The CDR3 DNA is TGTGCCAGCAGTGAAGCGTTTGGGACAGGGGTAATGGGCGAGCAGTTCTTC. Amino acid sequence: CASSEAFGTGVMGEQFF.

The chain joins TRBV30 to TRBJ1-6, with D possibly TRBD1 on 5 matching bases. Trimming took 0 bases from V and 5 from J, leaving 14 bases between them. The CDR3 extends over 16 amino acids. Germline loops: CDR1 GTSNPN, CDR2 SVGIG (reference sequence). The CDR3 sequence is CAWSVGAQAHNSPLHF. DNA of the CDR3: TGTGCCTGGAGTGTAGGGGCACAGGCGCATAATTCACCCCTCCACTTT.

The chain employs TRBV29-1 and TRBJ2-1, with D hard to call. Trimming left V 2 bases short and J 0 bases short, with 5 bases between. The germline V gene has CDR1 SQVTM and CDR2 ANQGSEA. This CDR3 has 13 amino acids. The CDR3 region is CSVERSSYNEQFF. CDR3 in DNA: TGCAGCGTTGAAAGGAGCTCCTACAATGAGCAGTTCTTC.

The V call is TRBV7-3, the J call TRBJ1-3; D not resolved. Trimming shortened V by 4 bases and J by 0 bases, and 4 bases separated the two germline ends. CDR3 length: 13 amino acids. Germline loops: CDR1 SGHTA, CDR2 FQGTGA. The CDR3, as DNA: TGTGCCAGCAGCTCCCACTCTGGAAACACCATATATTTT. Residues: CASSSHSGNTIYF.

This chain joins TRBV3-1 (or the pseudogene TRBV3-2) and TRBJ2-2, with a weak D call TRBD1 (6 bases). Germline V gene sequence: CDR1 LGHDT, CDR2 YNNKEL (reference sequence). The germline V and J ends were trimmed by 1 base and 8 bases, with 17 bases remaining between them. The CDR3 is made up of 16 amino acids. CDR3 sequence: CASSQGDTTSVGELFF. CDR3 coding DNA: TGTGCCAGCAGCCAAGGGGACACCACGAGCGTGGGGGAGCTGTTTTTT.

This rearrangement joins TRBV6-4 to TRBJ1-1; D not certain. Germline V CDR1 and CDR2: MRHNA, SNTAGT. V lost 4 bases and J 1 base, leaving 10 bases between the germline ends. The CDR3 runs to 14 residues. In DNA form, the CDR3 reads TGTGCCAGCAGTGTGACATCTACGAACACTGAAGCTTTCTTT. It translates to CASSVTSTNTEAFF.

The chain joins TRBV5-5 to TRBJ1-2, with a tentative D call TRBD1 (5 bases). The V end was cut by 3 bases, the J end by 6 bases, with 12 bases between. CDR1 and CDR2 from the germline V gene are SGHKS and YYEKEE (reference sequence). The CDR3 length is 13 residues. The CDR3 is CASSSQGLDGYTF. The CDR3 DNA follows: TGTGCCAGCAGCTCCCAGGGTTTGGATGGCTACACCTTC.